This T cell receptor beta chain was recorded in a study of blood T cell repertoires in COVID-19. Generated by immunoSEQ multiplex PCR, the TCRdb table keeps only in-frame clones and is missing some. Of about 120,000 clones listed, about nine tenths are singletons. The germline gives CDR1 MNHEY, CDR2 SVGAGI. There are 13 residues in the CDR3. J gave up 9 bases and V 7 bases, and 9 bases lay outside the gene matches. The chain has TRBV6-5 and TRBJ1-5; 7 nucleotides match TRBD1. Source material: peripheral blood. This TCR came from a woman between 50 and 59 years old with acute or convalescent COVID-19. CDR3 sequence reads: CASTGQSVGPQHF. In DNA, the CDR3 is TGTGCCAGCACGGGACAGAGCGTGGGGCCCCAGCATTTT.